Here is one T cell receptor (beta chain) with its context. The data were obtained in a study of blood T cell repertoires in COVID-19. Study information: T cells, B-cell-depleted T cells, or PBMCs supplied cDNA or gDNA.

Authors' methods: Reference gene primer amplification gave estimated nucleated cell counts. The data were produced by immunoSEQ multiplex PCR, yet TCRdb's version contains in-frame clones alone and is incomplete. From that table come the V and J calls and clone size; the DNA was used to work out D and trimming. Of tens of thousands of clones in the sample, 90% are singletons; the top ten hold around 3%. The clonotype originates from a middle-aged man with active COVID-19. Sample: peripheral blood.

In DNA form, the CDR3 reads TGTGCCAGCAGTTTCAGGCAGCCAAATGAGCAGTTCTTC. Translating gives CASSFRQPNEQFF. This sequence joins TRBV27 and TRBJ2-1; D is undetermined. The germline V gene encodes CDR1 MNHEY and CDR2 SMNVEV (reference sequence). The CDR3 totals 13 residues. V was trimmed by 3 bases and J by 7 bases, leaving 10 bases between them.